Presented here are 30 T cell receptor beta chains from one specimen sequenced in a study of beta chain features in type 1 diabetes. Every isolated RNA sample was fully reverse transcribed, so sequencing captured expressed TCRB transcripts. Sequencing used immunoSEQ multiplex PCR; TCRdb keeps in-frame clones, though not all of them. The sample contains fewer than 250,000 clones, under 70% of which appear only once. Sequencing input: naive CD4+ T cells from blood. All receptors derive from a man aged 25-40 years in good health.

This chain links TRBV30 with TRBJ1-1; maybe TRBD1 (5 bases). The CDR3 runs 13 residues. Per the germline V gene, CDR1 is GTSNPN and CDR2 is SVGIG (reference sequence). The V end was cut by 1 base, the J end by 0 bases, with 6 bases between. CDR3 DNA sequence: TGTGCCTGGAGTGCACAGGTGAACACTGAAGCTTTCTTT. Translating gives CAWSAQVNTEAFF.

This chain links TRBV28 with TRBJ2-2; 7 positions match TRBD1. Germline V gene sequence: CDR1 MDHEN, CDR2 SYDVKM. V shed 3 bases and J 4 bases; nucleotides not matched to a gene: 5. The CDR3 sequence is 15 residues long. CDR3 sequence: CASSLGTVTTGELFF. Here the CDR3 DNA reads TGTGCCAGCAGTTTGGGGACAGTAACCACCGGGGAGCTGTTTTTT.

This chain uses TRBV30 with TRBJ2-7; D is possibly TRBD1 or TRBD2 (5 bases each). The CDR3 sequence is 15 residues long. Germline CDR1 is GTSNPN and CDR2 is SVGIG (reference sequence). Trimming pared 4 bases from V and 3 bases from J, leaving 19 bases between. The CDR3 reads CAWNHGTLGVYEQYF. In DNA, the CDR3 is TGTGCCTGGAACCACGGGACCCTGGGGGTCTACGAGCAGTACTTC.

V gene TRBV18 combines with J gene TRBJ2-6; D is possibly TRBD2 (5 bases). This CDR3 has 16 residues. Trimming removed 6 bases at V and 0 bases at J, with 12 bases between. CDR1 and CDR2 from the germline V gene are KGHSH and LQKENI. CDR3 loop: CASSTTEASGANVLTF. The CDR3 DNA sequence: TGTGCCAGCTCTACCACGGAGGCCTCTGGGGCCAACGTCCTGACTTTC.

The chain combines TRBV5-1 with TRBJ2-5, with 11 bases identical to TRBD1. CDR1 and CDR2 from the germline V gene are SGHRS and YFSETQ. Germline trimming cut 3 bases from V and 1 base from J; bases unmatched to any gene: 2. The CDR3 runs to 15 residues. The CDR3 loop is CASSSGTGGQETQYF. CDR3 coding DNA: TGCGCCAGCAGCTCAGGGACAGGGGGCCAAGAGACCCAGTACTTC. The full variable domain, its missing parts supplied by reference TRBV5-1 and TRBJ2-5, is KAGVTQTPRYLIKTRGQQVTLSCSPISGHRSVSWYQQTPGQGLQFLFEYFSETQRNKGNFPGRFSGRQFSNSRSEMNVSTLELGDSALYLCASSSGTGGQETQYFGPGTRLLVL.

The chain employs TRBV30 and TRBJ1-1; D is undetermined. Germline CDR1 is GTSNPN and CDR2 is SVGIG (reference sequence). The V and J ends lost 1 base and 3 bases respectively, with 6 bases between them. The CDR3 has 12 amino acids. The CDR3, as DNA: TGTGCCTGGAGTGAGGCAGACACTGAAGCTTTCTTT. Amino acids: CAWSEADTEAFF.

The chain uses TRBV29-1 and TRBJ2-1, with 8 positions matching TRBD2. Germline V CDR1 and CDR2: SQVTM, ANQGSEA. CDR3 length: 15 amino acids. V lost 6 bases to trimming and J lost 4 bases; unmatched junction nucleotides: 11. CDR3 sequence: CSVVAGHSLYNEQFF. As DNA, the CDR3 is TGCAGCGTCGTAGCGGGACACTCACTATACAATGAGCAGTTCTTC.

This clone was picked up a small number of times. The same CDR3 can be traced to other DNA sequences in this sample. The rearrangement links TRBV30 to TRBJ2-7; no definite D call. V lost 0 bases, J lost 4 bases, and 7 bases lay in between. CDR1 is GTSNPN and CDR2 is SVGIG in the germline V gene (reference sequence). This CDR3 is built from 12 residues. The CDR3 protein is CAWSVQSYEQYF. The CDR3 DNA is TGTGCCTGGAGTGTACAATCTTACGAGCAGTACTTC.

As to this clone: Compared with germline, one end of the junction differs, possibly owing to a read error. This chain uses TRBV18 with TRBJ2-3; D is perhaps TRBD1 or TRBD2 (5 bases each). In germline, CDR1 is KGHSH, CDR2 LQKENI. The CDR3 consists of 14 residues. The CDR3: CASSPPGVGDRVNF. The CDR3 DNA reads TGTGCCAGCTCACCACCGGGAGTAGGAGACAGAGTGAATTTT. Drawing the rest from reference TRBV18 and TRBJ2-3, the complete variable domain is NAGVMQNPRHLVRRRGQEARLRCSPMKGHSHVYWYRQLPEEGLKFMVYLQKENIIDESGMPKERFSAEFPKEGPSILRIQQVVRGDSAAYFCASSPPGVGDRVNFGPGTRLTVL.

This clone has just a few counts. The chain couples TRBV21-1 to TRBJ1-6; the table names TRBD1, a call not compared with the DNA. TRBV21-1 is recorded as a pseudogene. CDR3 length equals 15 residues. CDR3: CASSKGTPGNSPLHF. CDR3 nucleotide sequence: TGTGCCAGCAGCAAAGGGACACCCGGGAATTCACCCCTCCACTTT.

The chain uses TRBV27 and TRBJ2-5; a weak D match, TRBD1 (6 bases). V gave up 10 bases and J gave up 13 bases, with 16 bases separating them. This CDR3 comprises 10 residues. Germline-derived CDR1 and CDR2 are MNHEY and SMNVEV (reference sequence). The CDR3 nucleotides read TGTGCCACCCTAGTTGGGGGCCCGTACTTC. It yields the protein CATLVGGPYF.

The CDR3 loop is CASSLEGSQYNEQFF. The CDR3 DNA sequence: TGTGCCAGCAGCTTGGAGGGATCTCAGTACAATGAGCAGTTCTTC. This rearrangement joins TRBV5-4 to TRBJ2-1; D not certain. Between the trimmed V and J ends, which lost 0 bases and 4 bases, there was a span of 11 bases. The length of the CDR3 is 15 residues. Germline V CDR1 and CDR2: SGHNT, YYREEE (reference sequence).

This clone was counted between two and nine times. The chain links TRBV30 to TRBJ1-1, with D uncertain. CDR3 length equals 13 residues. V lost 0 bases and J 3 bases, leaving 8 bases between the germline ends. Looked up from germline, CDR1 is GTSNPN and CDR2 is SVGIG (reference sequence). CDR3 DNA sequence: TGTGCCTGGAGTGTATCCGGTGACACTGAAGCTTTCTTT. Translation gives CAWSVSGDTEAFF.

V usage is TRBV2 and J usage is TRBJ2-6; D is unclear. The CDR3 has 14 amino acids. V lost 7 bases and J lost 0, with 7 bases in between. CDR1 and CDR2 (germline): SNHLY, FYNNEI. The CDR3 coding sequence is TGTGCCAGCACAGAATACTCTGGGGCCAACGTCCTGACTTTC. It yields the protein CASTEYSGANVLTF. Looking up the rest from reference TRBV2 and TRBJ2-6 gives the full variable domain: EPEVTQTPSHQVTQMGQEVILRCVPISNHLYFYWYRQILGQKVEFLVSFYNNEISEKSEIFDDQFSVERPDGSNFTLKIRSTKLEDSAMYFCASTEYSGANVLTFGAGSRLTVL.

The chain combines TRBV7-2 with TRBJ2-7; TRBD2 matches 12 bases. The V and J ends lost 5 bases and 3 bases, in that order; junction bases with no gene match: 2. The CDR3 contains 14 residues. Germline V lookup: CDR1 SGHTA, CDR2 FQGNSA. As DNA, the CDR3 is TGTGCCAGCAGCCCTAGCGGGGGGGACTACGAGCAGTACTTC. Amino acids: CASSPSGGDYEQYF.

The chain carries TRBV30 and TRBJ1-6; D is undetermined. The CDR3 runs to 15 residues. V was shortened by 1 base and J by 8 bases, with 15 bases between the two germline ends. Germline V gives CDR1 GTSNPN, CDR2 SVGIG (reference sequence). The CDR3, as DNA: TGTGCCTGGAGTGCCCGGGTGTACCTAGATTCACCCCTCCACTTT. Its translation: CAWSARVYLDSPLHF.

CDR3 bases: TGTGCCAGTAGTATAGTTAGGGGACCGAACCAAGAGACCCAGTACTTC. Encoded protein: CASSIVRGPNQETQYF. The J gene is TRBJ2-5, the V gene TRBV19; TRBD1 or TRBD2 may be the D gene (5 bases each). Germline V gene data show CDR1 as LNHDA and CDR2 as SQIVND (reference sequence). The V and J ends lost 1 base and 0 bases respectively, with 12 bases between them. The CDR3 consists of 16 residues.

This clone was seen only a few times. The chain carries TRBV29-1 and TRBJ2-7; D may be TRBD2 (5 bases). CDR1 is SQVTM, CDR2 ANQGSEA, per germline. The CDR3 sequence is 12 residues long. V was shortened by 5 bases and J by 1 base, with 9 bases between the two germline ends. The CDR3, as DNA: TGCAGCGTTCGGGAATCTTCCTACGAGCAGTACTTC. The encoded protein is CSVRESSYEQYF.

The chain links TRBV14 to TRBJ1-5; the D is unclear. This CDR3 has 13 residues. Looked up from germline, CDR1 is SGHDN and CDR2 is FVKESK. Trimming took 4 bases from V and 7 from J, leaving 11 bases between them. The CDR3 region has the DNA TGTGCCAGCAGCCGCAAGGATCGGCAGCCCCAGCATTTT. This encodes CASSRKDRQPQHF.

V gene TRBV11-2 combines with J gene TRBJ2-6; no firm D call. Trimming removed 4 bases from V and 0 bases from J, with 13 bases in between. CDR1 and CDR2 (germline): SGHAT, FQNNGV. The CDR3 is 17 residues long. CDR3 loop: CASSSRVASSGANVLTF. CDR3 in DNA: TGTGCCAGCAGCTCCCGGGTGGCGAGCTCTGGGGCCAACGTCCTGACTTTC.

This clone was observed a few times. V and J are TRBV29-1 and TRBJ1-1, with 8 bases aligning to TRBD1. There are 16 residues in the CDR3. Germline trimming cut 7 bases from V and 4 bases from J; bases unmatched to any gene: 17. The germline CDR1 and CDR2 sequences are SQVTM and ANQGSEA. The CDR3 reads CSGIDRGEARGTEAFF. The DNA for the CDR3 is TGCAGCGGTATCGACAGGGGAGAGGCTCGAGGCACTGAAGCTTTCTTT. The full variable domain, its missing parts supplied by reference TRBV29-1 and TRBJ1-1, is SAVISQKPSRDICQRGTSLTIQCQVDSQVTMMFWYRQQPGQSLTLIATANQGSEATYESGFVIDKFPISRPNLTFSTLTVSNMSPEDSSIYLCSGIDRGEARGTEAFFGQGTRLTVV.

This chain joins TRBV29-1 and TRBJ2-1; unclear D gene. CDR1 is SQVTM and CDR2 is ANQGSEA in the germline V gene. The germline V and J ends were trimmed by 4 bases and 13 bases, with 5 bases remaining between them. CDR3 length: 8 amino acids. The CDR3 loop is CSVGDQFF. CDR3 sequence (DNA): TGCAGCGTTGGAGATCAGTTCTTC.

This chain links TRBV15 with TRBJ2-2; no clear D gene. The CDR3 length is 12 residues. V was cut by 1 base and J by 7 bases, with 4 bases left in between. From germline, CDR1 is LNHNV and CDR2 YYDKDF (reference sequence). The CDR3 spells CATSRVHGELFF. The CDR3 DNA follows: TGTGCCACCAGCAGAGTTCACGGGGAGCTGTTTTTT.

The J gene is TRBJ2-1, the V gene TRBV30, with TRBD2 identical over 9 bases. CDR3 size: 13 residues. After removal of 2 bases from V and 9 bases from J, the junction contained 5 bases not matched to a gene. Germline V CDR1 and CDR2: GTSNPN, SVGIG (reference sequence). Here the CDR3 reads CAWSSGLAAEQFF. CDR3 coding DNA: TGTGCCTGGAGTTCGGGACTAGCAGCTGAGCAGTTCTTC. Complete variable domain (other parts from reference TRBV30 and TRBJ2-1): SQTIHQWPATLVQPVGSPLSLECTVEGTSNPNLYWYRQAAGRGLQLLFYSVGIGQISSEVPQNLSASRPQDRQFILSSKKLLLSDSGFYLCAWSSGLAAEQFFGPGTRLTVL.

In its sample, this clone was seen once. The genes are TRBV2 and TRBJ1-1; a possible D gene is TRBD1 (6 bases). The germline V gene encodes CDR1 SNHLY and CDR2 FYNNEI. This CDR3 has 15 amino acids. The V end lost 8 bases, the J end lost 0 bases, and 16 bases lay between the germline ends. The DNA for the CDR3 is TGTGCCAGCGGAAGACTCGGGACACTGAACACTGAAGCTTTCTTT. As protein: CASGRLGTLNTEAFF. The full variable domain, its missing parts supplied by reference TRBV2 and TRBJ1-1, is EPEVTQTPSHQVTQMGQEVILRCVPISNHLYFYWYRQILGQKVEFLVSFYNNEISEKSEIFDDQFSVERPDGSNFTLKIRSTKLEDSAMYFCASGRLGTLNTEAFFGQGTRLTVV.

The gene calls are TRBV30 and TRBJ2-3; 7 nucleotides align to TRBD2. The length of the CDR3 is 13 residues. Germline CDR1 is GTSNPN and CDR2 is SVGIG (reference sequence). Trimming removed 7 bases from V and 0 bases from J; junction bases left unmatched: 4. The CDR3 coding sequence is TGTGCCTTTGGGCGGGGGAGCACAGATACGCAGTATTTT. It translates to CAFGRGSTDTQYF.

The rearrangement uses TRBV29-1 and TRBJ1-1; D possibly corresponds to TRBD1 (5 bases). V was pared by 6 bases and J by 0 bases, with 11 bases between. Germline V lookup: CDR1 SQVTM, CDR2 ANQGSEA. The CDR3 covers 13 residues. The CDR3 loop reads CSVIDRLNTEAFF. As DNA, the CDR3 is TGCAGCGTAATAGACAGATTGAACACTGAAGCTTTCTTT.

The genes are TRBV4-1 and TRBJ2-5, with D possibly called TRBD1 or TRBD2 (5 bases each). Trimming pared 0 bases from V and 1 base from J, leaving 12 bases between. CDR3 length equals 16 residues. Looked up from germline, CDR1 is MGHRA and CDR2 is YSYEKL. The CDR3 loop is CASSQDWTGTQETQYF. CDR3 sequence (DNA): TGCGCCAGCAGCCAAGATTGGACCGGGACCCAAGAGACCCAGTACTTC.

V usage is TRBV29-1 and J usage is TRBJ1-1; 8 nucleotides align to TRBD1. Germline CDR1 reads SQVTM; CDR2 reads ANQGSEA. The CDR3 is made up of 13 amino acids. Germline trimming cut 7 bases from V and 1 base from J; bases unmatched to any gene: 5. Here the CDR3 DNA reads TGCAGCGCGACAGGGGATGGGAACACTGAAGCTTTCTTT. Translated, it gives CSATGDGNTEAFF.

This sequence joins TRBV14 and TRBJ2-3; the D gene is possibly TRBD1 (6 bases). Germline CDR1 is SGHDN and CDR2 is FVKESK. V was pared by 4 bases and J by 1 base, with 9 bases between. The CDR3 contains 14 residues. CDR3 sequence reads: CASSRRQGTDTQYF. In nucleotides, the CDR3 is TGTGCCAGCAGCCGGAGACAGGGCACAGATACGCAGTATTTT.